This record concerns one T cell receptor beta chain sequence. Its specificity is not known. As processed by the authors: ImmunoSEQ supplied junction-only sequences lacking quality scores, so filtering was different. Sequencing used immunoSEQ multiplex PCR; TCRdb keeps in-frame clones, though not all of them. V and J calls and clone size come straight from that table; D and trimming were deduced from the DNA. The profile shows about 1 million clones, under 80% of them singletons. The sample originates from a study of shared clonotypes between healthy human individuals. Study observations and caveats: Only blood samples were collected, and tissue repertoires likely differ. Among non-shared clonotypes, generation probabilities were lower than among those shared by all four donors. Larger estimated richness was generally recorded for naive subsets relative to memory subsets.

Sequencing input: memory CD4+ T cells sorted from blood. Described subset: CD45RA-negative fraction. This receptor was identified in a young man in good health.

The CDR3 protein is CASSLLGERETQYF. The CDR3 DNA is TGTGCCAGCAGCTTACTCGGCGAACGAGAGACCCAGTACTTC. This chain links TRBV7-8 with TRBJ2-5, with D unresolved. The CDR3 extends over 14 amino acids. V shed 2 bases and J shed 4 bases, with 11 bases lying between them. Per germline, CDR1 SGHVS and CDR2 FQNEAQ.